This T cell receptor beta chain originates from a study of T cell responses to AZD1222 COVID-19 vaccine. Notes on the study in general: AZD1222 recipients seropositive at baseline numbered only five to seven. Donors were chiefly white British, with a greater number of females, and clonal diversity was perhaps underestimated. When two AZD1222 doses had been given, Spike-specific TCR breadth and depth rose. Repertoire sampling happened only post peak T cell response.

Libraries were prepared by immunoSEQ multiplex PCR; TCRdb keeps only in-frame clonotypes and omits some of them. The sample includes 150,000 to 200,000 clones, about 91% of them seen just once. Concerning this clone itself: Its cognate antigen is unknown.

Germline V lookup: CDR1 MNHNY, CDR2 SVGAGI (reference sequence). Trimming removed 2 bases from V and 7 bases from J, with 12 bases in between. The CDR3 sequence is 15 residues long. The rearrangement joins TRBV6-6 to TRBJ1-6; no clear D gene. Sequences were derived from peripheral blood, sampled 28 days after the second AZD1222 dose. The TCR originated in an adult who received the AZD1222 COVID-19 vaccine. CDR3 amino acids: CASSYDAAPNSPLHF. In DNA, the CDR3 is TGTGCCAGCAGTTACGACGCCGCCCCAAATTCACCCCTCCACTTT.